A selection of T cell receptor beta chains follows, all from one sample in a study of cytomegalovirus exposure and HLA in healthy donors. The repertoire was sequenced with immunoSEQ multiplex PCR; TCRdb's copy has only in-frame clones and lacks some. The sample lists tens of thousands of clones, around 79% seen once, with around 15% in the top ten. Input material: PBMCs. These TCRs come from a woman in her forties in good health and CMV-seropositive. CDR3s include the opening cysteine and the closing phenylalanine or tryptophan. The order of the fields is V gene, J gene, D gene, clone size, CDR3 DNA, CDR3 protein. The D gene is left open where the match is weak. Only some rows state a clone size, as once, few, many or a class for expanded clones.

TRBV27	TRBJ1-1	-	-	TGTGCCAGCAGTTGGGGGGGCGGCGCAAACACTGAAGCTTTCTTT	CASSWGGGANTEAFF
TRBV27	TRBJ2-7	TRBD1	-	TGTGCCAGCAGCCCCGGGACAGGGTTCGAGCAGTACTTC	CASSPGTGFEQYF
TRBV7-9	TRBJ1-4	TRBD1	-	TGTGCCAGCAGCTTCGGTTTAGTTGGAGTAACAGGGGATGAAAAACTGTTTTTT	CASSFGLVGVTGDEKLFF
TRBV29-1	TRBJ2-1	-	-	TGCAGCGTGGCCCCGGTAGCCCACAATGAGCAGTTCTTC	CSVAPVAHNEQFF
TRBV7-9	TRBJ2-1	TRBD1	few	TGTGCCAGCAGCCCTGGGACAGGGGAAGATGAGCAGTTCTTC	CASSPGTGEDEQFF
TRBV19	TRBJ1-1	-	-	TGTGCCAGTAGCCGGACAGAAGCTTTCTTT	CASSRTEAFF
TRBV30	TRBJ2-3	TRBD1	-	TGTGCCTGCTCCCAAGGACAGGCTAGCACAGATACGCAGTATTTT	CACSQGQASTDTQYF
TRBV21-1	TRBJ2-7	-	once	TGTGCCAGCGGCAAATGGGACAGGGGCCCTGACGAGCAGTACTTC	CASGKWDRGPDEQYF
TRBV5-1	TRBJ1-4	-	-	TGCGCCAGCAGCTTGTCGGGACAACCTGAAAAACTGTTTTTT	CASSLSGQPEKLFF
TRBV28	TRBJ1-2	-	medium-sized	TGTGCCAGCAGTTTAGCAGGGAATGGCTACACCTTC	CASSLAGNGYTF
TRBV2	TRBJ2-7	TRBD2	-	TGTGCCAGCAGTTTAGCGGGGGTACTCTCCTACGAGCAGTACTTC	CASSLAGVLSYEQYF
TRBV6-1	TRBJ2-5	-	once	TGTGCCAGCATCTTCTCCAGGGGAGAGACCCAGTACTTC	CASIFSRGETQYF
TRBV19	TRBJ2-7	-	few	TGTGCCAGCCGGGGTGGGGTCGGGGACGAGCAGTACTTC	CASRGGVGDEQYF
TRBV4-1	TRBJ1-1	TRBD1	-	TGCGCCAGCAGCCAGGGACAGCCGAACACTGAAGCTTTCTTT	CASSQGQPNTEAFF
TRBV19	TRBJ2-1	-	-	TGTGCCAGTAGTATAGGGGAAGGGGGTTATGAGCAGTTCTTC	CASSIGEGGYEQFF
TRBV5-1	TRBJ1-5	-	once	TGCGCCAGCAGCTTGGGCGAGGGCTCAGCGGGGCAGCCCCAGCATTTT	CASSLGEGSAGQPQHF
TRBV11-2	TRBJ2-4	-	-	TGTGCCAGCACCTCAGATAGAAACATTCAGTACTTC	CASTSDRNIQYF
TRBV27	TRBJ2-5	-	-	TGTGCCAGCAGTCCCCGCAGGGCCCAAGAGACCCAGTACTTC	CASSPRRAQETQYF
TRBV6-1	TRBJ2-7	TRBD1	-	TGTGCCAGCAGTCCGTGGGACAGCCTCTACGAGCAGTACTTC	CASSPWDSLYEQYF
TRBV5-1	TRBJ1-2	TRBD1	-	TGCGCCAGCAGCTTGGTGGGACAGGGAGATGGCTACACCTTC	CASSLVGQGDGYTF
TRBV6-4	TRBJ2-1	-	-	TGTGCCAGCAGCGCGGAGGAGAGCTCCTACAATGAGCAGTTCTTC	CASSAEESSYNEQFF
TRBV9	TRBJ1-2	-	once	TGTGCCAGCAGCGCACCCCGGGGGGGACGGCAGGCACAAGGCTACACCTTC	CASSAPRGGRQAQGYTF
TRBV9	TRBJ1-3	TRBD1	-	TGTGCCAGCAGCCCCCATCACGGGACAGTAGTCTCTGGAAACACCATATATTTT	CASSPHHGTVVSGNTIYF
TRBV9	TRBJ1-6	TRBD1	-	TGTGCCAGCAGCACCTCAAGAGGGGACAGGGGGGTAAATTCACCCCTCCACTTT	CASSTSRGDRGVNSPLHF
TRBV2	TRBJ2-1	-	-	TGTGCCAGCAGATTGGAGGGCTCCTACAACAATGAGCAGTTCTTC	CASRLEGSYNNEQFF
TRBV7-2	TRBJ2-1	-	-	TGTGCCAGCAGCTTAGACAGCTCCTACAATGAGCAGTTCTTC	CASSLDSSYNEQFF
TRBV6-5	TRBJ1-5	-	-	TGTGCCAGCAGACCACAGGGAAGCAATCAGCCCCAGCATTTT	CASRPQGSNQPQHF
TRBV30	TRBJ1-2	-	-	TGTGCCCACAGACAGTTTAACTATGGCTACACCTTC	CAHRQFNYGYTF
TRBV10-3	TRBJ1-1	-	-	TGTGCCATCAGTGAGTCGGGAGTGAACACTGAAGCTTTCTTT	CAISESGVNTEAFF
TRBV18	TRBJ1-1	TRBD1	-	TGTGCCAGCTCACCTTCCGGGACAGGGATTGAAGCTTTCTTT	CASSPSGTGIEAFF
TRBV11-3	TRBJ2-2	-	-	TGTGCCAGCAGCTTTACGAACACCGGGGAGCTGTTTTTT	CASSFTNTGELFF
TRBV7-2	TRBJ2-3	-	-	TGTGCCAGCAGCTCTAGCACAGATACGCAGTATTTT	CASSSSTDTQYF
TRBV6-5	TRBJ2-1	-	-	TGTGCCAGCAGTCCGCGAAGGGCGGGCTACAATGAGCAGTTCTTC	CASSPRRAGYNEQFF
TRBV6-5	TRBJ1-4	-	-	TGTGCCAGCAGTGCCGTACTCTGGAGTAATGAAAAACTGTTTTTT	CASSAVLWSNEKLFF
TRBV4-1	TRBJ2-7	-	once	TGCGCCAGCAGCCAAGGGGTTCTGGGACTTCAATACGAGCAGTACTTC	CASSQGVLGLQYEQYF
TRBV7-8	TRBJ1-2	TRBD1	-	TGTGCCAGCAGCCTGTACCGGGACAGGGTAACGGGCGGCTACACCTTC	CASSLYRDRVTGGYTF
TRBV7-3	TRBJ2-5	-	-	TGTGCCAGCAGCACGGGGAGCCAAGAGACCCAGTACTTC	CASSTGSQETQYF
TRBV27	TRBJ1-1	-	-	TGTGCCAGCAGTCTCGCGGGGAACACTGAAGCTTTCTTT	CASSLAGNTEAFF
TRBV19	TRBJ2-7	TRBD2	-	TGTGCCAGTAGTATCGGGCCCCGAGCTAGCGGGCCTAAAAGCTTC	CASSIGPRASGPKSF
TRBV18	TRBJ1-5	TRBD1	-	TGTGCCAGCTCGGGACAGGCGAATCAGCCCCAGCATTTT	CASSGQANQPQHF
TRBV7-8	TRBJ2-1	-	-	TGTGCCAGCAGCACGAGGGATGGTGAGCAGTTCTTC	CASSTRDGEQFF
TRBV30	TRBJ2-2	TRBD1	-	TGTGCCTGGAGTGTACTAGGGACAGGGAACACCGGGGAGCTGTTTTTT	CAWSVLGTGNTGELFF
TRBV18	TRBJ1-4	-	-	TGTGCCAGCTCACCACCGCCAGCTAATGAAAAACTGTTTTTT	CASSPPPANEKLFF
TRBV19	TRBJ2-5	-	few	TGTGCCAGTAGTATTACAGGGAGGGGCCAAGAGACCCAGTACTTC	CASSITGRGQETQYF
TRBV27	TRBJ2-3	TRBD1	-	TGTGCCAGCAGTTGGGAGACAGGGGTTGGAGATACGCAGTATTTT	CASSWETGVGDTQYF
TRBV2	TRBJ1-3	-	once	TGTGCCAGCAGGGACAATTCAGATGGAAACACCATATATTTT	CASRDNSDGNTIYF
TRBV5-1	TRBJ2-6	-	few	TGCGCCAGCAGCTTGAGAGTGGAGACTTACTCTGGGGCCAACGTCCTGACTTTC	CASSLRVETYSGANVLTF
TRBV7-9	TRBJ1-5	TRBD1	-	TGTGCCAGCAGCTTGGCCGGGACAGACAATCAGCCCCAGCATTTT	CASSLAGTDNQPQHF
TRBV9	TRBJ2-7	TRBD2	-	TGTGCCAGCAGCGTAGGGACTAGATCAACATACGAGCAGTACTTC	CASSVGTRSTYEQYF
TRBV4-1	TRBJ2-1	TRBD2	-	TGCGCCAGCAGCCTACAACCAGCGGGGGACCAGCAGTTCTTC	CASSLQPAGDQQFF
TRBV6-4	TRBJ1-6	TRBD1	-	TGTGCCAGCAGTGAGAAGACAGGGGCTTCTCATTCACCCCTCCACTTT	CASSEKTGASHSPLHF
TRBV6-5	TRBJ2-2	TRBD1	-	TGTGCCAGCACCACGGACAGGGGGATCTCCGGGGAGCTGTTTTTT	CASTTDRGISGELFF